This T cell receptor beta chain emerged from a study of T cell responses to AZD1222 COVID-19 vaccine (dated by TCRdb to 2020 to 2023). Looking at the study overall: AZD1222 recipients whose second dose came at about 4 weeks and those whose second dose came at about 12 weeks were combined into one group, since spike-specific TCR depth and breadth did not differ between the two schedules. TCR sequencing was performed for about 250 trial participants, of whom roughly 200 were given two doses of AZD1222 and approximately 26 were given two doses of MenACWY control vaccine. Trial participants were enrolled into age subgroups of 18-55, 56-69 and 70-plus years, which contained around 150, 28 and 57 TCR-sequenced participants, respectively.

Trimming removed 3 bases from V and 1 base from J; the gene matches leave 10 bases unexplained. The CDR3 numbers 18 residues from cysteine through phenylalanine. Only the CDR3 DNA stays, 54 bases, in frame from base 1. In the germline V gene, CDR1 corresponds to KGHSH and CDR2 to LQKENI. The CDR3 regions of human TCRbeta chains were analyzed by immunosequencing. The authors' analysis ran thus. TCRs in the repertoires were compared against a reference library of SARS-CoV-2-specific TCRs that had been generated with the MIRA antigen-specificity platform. Breadth was defined as the fraction of unique TCRs that were SARS-CoV-2-associated. Depth was defined as the fraction of total T cells that were SARS-CoV-2-associated. Using the MIRA data, each spike-specific TCR was assigned both to the spike region to which the TCR was reactive and to a CD4 or CD8 class. Log10-transformed breadth and depth values were compared by one-way ANOVA with Sidak's multiple comparisons tests. In TCRdb, the immuneACCESS table is reduced to in-frame sequences with V and J assigned. These tables do not hold every clone; where another copy was compared, an unresolved V gene accounts for under half, and the others remain unexplained. From that table come the V and J calls and clone size; the DNA was used to work out D and trimming. Within this sample are about 87,000 clones, with about 90% of them counted one time only. The ten largest clones capture roughly 9.1% of the sample.

The time point label, read with the paper, signifies: baseline before first vaccination. Vaccinee samples were obtained from the UK trials COV001 and COV002, which included a single-blind randomized controlled phase 2/3 trial of AZD1222 (ChAdOx1 nCoV-19) in healthy adults. For TCRbeta chain sequencing, PBMC samples from trial participants were taken at day 0 and at day 28 after the second dose. Summary of the overall study and its limitations: Vaccine-associated CD4 TCRs spanned the whole spike protein, with dominant responses in regions 160-218 and 743-854. Most participants were white British and females outnumbered males, and the authors suggested that clonal diversity may have been underestimated. A significant rise in spike-specific TCR breadth and depth was observed after two AZD1222 doses relative to day 0 and relative to MenACWY recipients. No day 14 peak-response samples were available, so repertoires were characterized only after the peak T cell response. Epitopes outside the regions mutated in the B.1.351 and B.1.1.7 variants were reportedly recognized by nearly half of the unique spike-specific TCRs. Only 5 to 7 AZD1222 recipients were SARS-CoV-2 seropositive at baseline, limiting conclusions about previously exposed vaccinees. In the small 56-69-year group, the increase in depth fell short of significance, most likely because of low power.

About this clone: The target of this receptor is not known. The input lacks base qualities; no much larger clone sits a single base away.

The chain joins TRBV18 to TRBJ2-1, and TRBD1 matches 9 of the central bases. This TCR was recovered from an adult in good health. The sequences come from peripheral blood, collected on day 0 of AZD1222 vaccination. The CDR3: CASSPPSGTGRSYNEQFF. The DNA sequence reads TGTGCCAGCTCACCTCCCTCGGGGACAGGGAGGTCCTACAATGAGCAGTTCTTC.